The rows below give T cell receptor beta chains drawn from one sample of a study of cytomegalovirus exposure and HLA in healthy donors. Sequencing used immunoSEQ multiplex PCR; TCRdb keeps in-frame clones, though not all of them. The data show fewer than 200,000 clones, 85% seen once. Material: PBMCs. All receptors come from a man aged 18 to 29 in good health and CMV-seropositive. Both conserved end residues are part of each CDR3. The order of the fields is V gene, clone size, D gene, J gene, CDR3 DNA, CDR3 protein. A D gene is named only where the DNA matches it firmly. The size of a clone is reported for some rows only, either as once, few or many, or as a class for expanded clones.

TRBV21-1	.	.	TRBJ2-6	TGTGCCAGCAGCAAAGACGGGGATCTCTCTGGGGCCAACGTCCTGACTTTC	CASSKDGDLSGANVLTF
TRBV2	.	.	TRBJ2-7	TGTGCCAGCGCAGCCCAGGGATTCTCCTACGAGCAGTACTTC	CASAAQGFSYEQYF
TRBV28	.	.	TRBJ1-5	TGTGCCAGCAGTTTATCCGGGGGGCAGCCCCAGCATTTT	CASSLSGGQPQHF
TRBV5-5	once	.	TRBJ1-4	TGTGCCAGCAGCTTGGTTTCTTCAGGGCTGGGTGAAAAACTGTTTTTT	CASSLVSSGLGEKLFF
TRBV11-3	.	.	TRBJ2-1	TGTGCCAGCAGCTTAGGATCGCTGAGCTCCTACAATGAGCAGTTCTTC	CASSLGSLSSYNEQFF
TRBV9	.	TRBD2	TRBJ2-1	TGTGCCAGCAGCGTAGGTCTAGCGGGTTCGTTCGATGAGCAGTTCTTC	CASSVGLAGSFDEQFF
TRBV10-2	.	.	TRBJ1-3	TGCGCCAGCAGCCCCGCAGGTGGTGGAAACACCATATATTTT	CASSPAGGGNTIYF
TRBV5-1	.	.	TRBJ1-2	TGCGCCAGCAGCTTGGGAGGACAACGTCAAGGAGGCTACACCTTC	CASSLGGQRQGGYTF
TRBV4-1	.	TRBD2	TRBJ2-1	TGCGCCAGCAGCCCCCGACTAGCGGGAGTTGTAGACAATGAGCAGTTCTTC	CASSPRLAGVVDNEQFF
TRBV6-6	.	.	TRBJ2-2	TGTGCCAGCGCAAGAGCGAACACCGGGGAGCTGTTTTTT	CASARANTGELFF
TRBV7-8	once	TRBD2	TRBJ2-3	TGTGCCAGCAGCGAGGGCCCGACTAGCGGGTCCGACACAGATACGCAGTATTTT	CASSEGPTSGSDTDTQYF
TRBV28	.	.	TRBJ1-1	TGTGCCAGCAGTTTGGGGGGGCGCCGAACTGAAGCTTTCTTT	CASSLGGRRTEAFF
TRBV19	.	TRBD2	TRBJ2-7	TGTGCCAGTAGTACACTAGCGGGGGCACCCTACGAGCAGTACTTC	CASSTLAGAPYEQYF
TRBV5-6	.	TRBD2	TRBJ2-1	TGTGCCAGCAGCCCTTTGACTAGCGGGGGGGACAATGAGCAGTTCTTC	CASSPLTSGGDNEQFF
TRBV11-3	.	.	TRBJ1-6	TGTGCCAGCAGCCTAGAGGGGAGCTCCTATAATTCACCCCTCCACTTT	CASSLEGSSYNSPLHF
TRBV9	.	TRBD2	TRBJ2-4	TGTGCCAGCAGCGTAAGTAGCGGGGGAAACATTCAGTACTTC	CASSVSSGGNIQYF
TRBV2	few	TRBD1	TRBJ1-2	TGTGCCAGCATCGCCACCCGGGACAGGGTGCGTGGCTACACCTTC	CASIATRDRVRGYTF
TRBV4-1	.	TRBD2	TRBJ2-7	TGCGCCAGCAGCCAAGGTAGCGGGAGTAGCTACGAGCAGTACTTC	CASSQGSGSSYEQYF
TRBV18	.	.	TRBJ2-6	TGTGCCAGCTCACCACGAGCCTCTGGGGCCAACGTCCTGACTTTC	CASSPRASGANVLTF
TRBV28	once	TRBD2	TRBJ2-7	TGTGCCAGCCGTCCCCTTATGGTAGCGGGGGGGCCTAACCCCTACGAGCAGTACTTC	CASRPLMVAGGPNPYEQYF
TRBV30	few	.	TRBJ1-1	TGTGCCTGGAGCAGGGGAGGGGACACTGAAGCTTTCTTT	CAWSRGGDTEAFF
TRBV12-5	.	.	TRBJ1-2	TGTGCTAGTGGAGGGCCGGCAGGGGTGGCTAACTATGGCTACACCTTC	CASGGPAGVANYGYTF
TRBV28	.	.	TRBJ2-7	TGTGCCAGCAGTTCATCCGGGGTCCTCTACGAGCAGTACTTC	CASSSSGVLYEQYF
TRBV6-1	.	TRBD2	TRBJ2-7	TGTGCCAGCAGTGAACCCTACCGGGGGGGTTACGAGCAGTACTTC	CASSEPYRGGYEQYF
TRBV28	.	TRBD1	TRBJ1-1	TGTGCCAGCAGTTTCACAGGGGTAGCTGAAGCTTTCTTT	CASSFTGVAEAFF
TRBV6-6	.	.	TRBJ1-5	TGTGCCAGCAAGATCCGAGGTCAATATAACAATCAGCCCCAGCATTTT	CASKIRGQYNNQPQHF
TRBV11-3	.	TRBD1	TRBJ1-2	TGTGCCAGCAGCCTCGGGACAGCCACACCTAATTATGGCTACACCTTC	CASSLGTATPNYGYTF
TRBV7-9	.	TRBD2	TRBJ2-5	TGTGCCAGCAGCTTAGGAGGTAGCGGGAGGACCGGGGAGACCCAGTACTTC	CASSLGGSGRTGETQYF
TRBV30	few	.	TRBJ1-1	TGTGCCTGGAAATTCGGCAGGGGTGCTTTCTTT	CAWKFGRGAFF
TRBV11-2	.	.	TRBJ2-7	TGTGCCAGCAGCGAGAGACAGATTCCTACCTACGAGCAGTACTTC	CASSERQIPTYEQYF
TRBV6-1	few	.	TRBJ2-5	TGTGCCAGCCGCAGAGGGATTCAAGAGACCCAGTACTTC	CASRRGIQETQYF
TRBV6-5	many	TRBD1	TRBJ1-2	TGTGCCAGCAGTTACCTTCGGACAGGGGGCGGGTATGGCTACACCTTC	CASSYLRTGGGYGYTF
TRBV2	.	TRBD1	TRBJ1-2	TGTGCCAGCAGTAAGGACAGGGGAAGGCATGGCTACACCTTC	CASSKDRGRHGYTF
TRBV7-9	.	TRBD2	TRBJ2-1	TGTGCCAGCAGCTTAGCTAGCGGGGGCGTCAACTCCTACAATGAGCAGTTCTTC	CASSLASGGVNSYNEQFF
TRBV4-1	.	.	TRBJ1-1	TGCGCCAGCAGCTTATTTTCTGGAGGTCCAACTGAAGCTTTCTTT	CASSLFSGGPTEAFF
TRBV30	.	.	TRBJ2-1	TGTGCCTGGAGGGCCTTTCGGGGGGCAACCTACAATGAGCAGTTCTTC	CAWRAFRGATYNEQFF
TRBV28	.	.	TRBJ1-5	TGTGCCACCCCGACAATTAGCAATCAGCCCCAGCATTTT	CATPTISNQPQHF
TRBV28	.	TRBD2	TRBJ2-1	TGTGCCAGCAGTTTACTAGCGGGAGCCTACAATGAGCAGTTCTTC	CASSLLAGAYNEQFF
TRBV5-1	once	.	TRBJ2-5	TGCGCCAGCAGCTTGGGGACACAAGAGACCCAGTACTTC	CASSLGTQETQYF
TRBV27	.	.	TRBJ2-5	TGTGCCAGCAGACCTGGGACAACCAGGGCGGAGACCCAGTACTTC	CASRPGTTRAETQYF
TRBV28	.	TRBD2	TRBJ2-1	TGTGCCAGCAGTTTCTCAGTAGTCGGAGCGGGAGATGTCGAGCAGTTCTTC	CASSFSVVGAGDVEQFF
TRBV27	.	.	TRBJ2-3	TGTGCCAGCAGTTTATATGACGGGACAGATACGCAGTATTTT	CASSLYDGTDTQYF
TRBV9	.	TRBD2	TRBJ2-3	TGTGCCAGCGCGGGTCTAGCGGGGGAATCCAGCACAGATACGCAGTATTTT	CASAGLAGESSTDTQYF
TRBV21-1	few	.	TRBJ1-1	TGTGCCAGCAGATCAGGGGCCCCTGAAGCTTTCTTT	CASRSGAPEAFF
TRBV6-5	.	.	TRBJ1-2	TGTGCCAGCAGTTACGGGAGGAGGACTAACTATGGCTACACCTTC	CASSYGRRTNYGYTF
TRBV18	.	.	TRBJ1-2	TGTGCCAGCTCACCACAGGGGTGGCCCAAAAACTATGGCTACACCTTC	CASSPQGWPKNYGYTF
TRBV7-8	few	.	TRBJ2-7	TGTGCCAGCAGCCAACAGGGTATTGCCTACGAGCAGTACTTC	CASSQQGIAYEQYF
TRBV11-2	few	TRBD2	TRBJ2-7	TGTGCCAGCAGCCCCGGTCTAGCGGACTCCTACGAGCAGTACTTC	CASSPGLADSYEQYF
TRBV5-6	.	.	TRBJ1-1	TGTGCCAGCAGCCCATATACAGGGAACACTGAAGCTTTCTTT	CASSPYTGNTEAFF
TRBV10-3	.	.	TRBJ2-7	TGTGCCATCAGTGAGAGTGGGGCAGTCTACGAGCAGTACTTC	CAISESGAVYEQYF
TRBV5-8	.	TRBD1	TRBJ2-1	TGTGCCAGCAGCTTTGATTACGGGACGTGGGCGGGACAGGTTGGGAGTGAGCAGTTCTTC	CASSFDYGTWAGQVGSEQFF
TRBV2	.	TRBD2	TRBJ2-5	TGTGCCAGCAGATGGGCGGGGGGAGGACAAGAGACCCAGTACTTC	CASRWAGGGQETQYF
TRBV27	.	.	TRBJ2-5	TGTGCCAGCAGTTTAAATGGCCGGAGAGAGACCCAGTACTTC	CASSLNGRRETQYF
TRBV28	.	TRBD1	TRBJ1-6	TGTGCCAGCACCCCGGGACAGTCCTATAATTCACCCCTCCACTTT	CASTPGQSYNSPLHF
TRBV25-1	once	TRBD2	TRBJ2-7	TGTGCCAGCAGTGAAAGGACTAGCGGGTATAGTTCCTACGAGCAGTACTTC	CASSERTSGYSSYEQYF
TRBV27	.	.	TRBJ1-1	TGTGCCAGCAACAGACAGGATTTAAGCACTGAAGCTTTCTTT	CASNRQDLSTEAFF
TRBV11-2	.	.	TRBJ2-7	TGTGCCAGCAGCTTAGAACTTCAGCAGTACTTC	CASSLELQQYF
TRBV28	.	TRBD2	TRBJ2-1	TGTGCCAGCAGTTTGTTGGGACTAGCGGGGGCCAATGAGCAGTTCTTC	CASSLLGLAGANEQFF
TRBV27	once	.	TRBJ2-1	TGTGCCAGCAGTTTATCGGCGGGGGCCGTCTACAATGAGCAGTTCTTC	CASSLSAGAVYNEQFF